This T cell receptor beta chain was sequenced for a study of shared clonotypes between healthy human individuals. Turning to the study itself: A few men and a couple of women, aged 18 to 49, were donors.

CDR3 length: 14 residues. Germline CDR1 is SGHRS and CDR2 is YFSETQ. The V end was cut by 0 bases, the J end by 1 base, with 7 bases between. Clones were sequenced by immunoSEQ multiplex PCR, and TCRdb holds only the in-frame ones, with some missing. The sample holds more than 2,000,000 clones, approximately 93% seen once. With regard to this clone: Its matching antigen is unknown.

Everyone who donated was a Caucasian adult who lived in Nashville, Tennessee. Study-wide points: With a handful of donors compared, around 5% of naive CD4 clonotypes were shared.

The sequenced material came from naive CD4+ T cells from PBMCs. The subset here: CD45RA+ positively selected. This rearrangement joins TRBV5-1 to TRBJ1-1; D ambiguous. The clonotype comes from a man in his late teens or twenties in good health. Some clones in this sample may be carry-over from other donors' samples. The CDR3 nucleotides are TGCGCCAGCAGCTTGGAACGGCCGAACACTGAAGCTTTCTTT. Protein product: CASSLERPNTEAFF.